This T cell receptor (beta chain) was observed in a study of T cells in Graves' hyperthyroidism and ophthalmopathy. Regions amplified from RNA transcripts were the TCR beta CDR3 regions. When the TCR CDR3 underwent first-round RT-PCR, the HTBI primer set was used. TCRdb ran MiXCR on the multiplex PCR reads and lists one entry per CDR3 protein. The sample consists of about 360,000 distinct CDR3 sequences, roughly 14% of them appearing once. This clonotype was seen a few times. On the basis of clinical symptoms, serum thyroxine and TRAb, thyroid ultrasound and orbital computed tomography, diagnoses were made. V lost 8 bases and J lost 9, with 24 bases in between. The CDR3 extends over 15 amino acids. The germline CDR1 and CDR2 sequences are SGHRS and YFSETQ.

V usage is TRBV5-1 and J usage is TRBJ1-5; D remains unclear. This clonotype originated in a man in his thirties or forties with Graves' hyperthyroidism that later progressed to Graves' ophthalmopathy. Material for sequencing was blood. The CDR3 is CARPPDTPLDRPQHF. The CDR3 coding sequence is TGCGCCAGACCCCCCGACACCCCGCTGGATCGGCCCCAGCATTTT.